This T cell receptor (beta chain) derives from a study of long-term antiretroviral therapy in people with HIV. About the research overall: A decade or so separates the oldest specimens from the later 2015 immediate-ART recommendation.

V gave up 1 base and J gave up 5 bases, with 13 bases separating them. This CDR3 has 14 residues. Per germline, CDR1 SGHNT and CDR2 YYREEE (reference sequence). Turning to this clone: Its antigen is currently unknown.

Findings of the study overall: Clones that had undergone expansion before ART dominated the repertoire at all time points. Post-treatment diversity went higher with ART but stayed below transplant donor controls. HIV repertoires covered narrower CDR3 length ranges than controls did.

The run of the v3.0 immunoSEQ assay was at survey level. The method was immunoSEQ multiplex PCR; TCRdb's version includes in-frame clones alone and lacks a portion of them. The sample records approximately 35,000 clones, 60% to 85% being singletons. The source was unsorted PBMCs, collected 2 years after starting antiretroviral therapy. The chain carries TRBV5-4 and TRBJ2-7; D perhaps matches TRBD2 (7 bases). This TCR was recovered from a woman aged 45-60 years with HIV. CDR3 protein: CASSLRGDIDEQYF. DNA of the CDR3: TGTGCCAGCAGCTTGCGGGGGGACATCGACGAGCAGTACTTC.